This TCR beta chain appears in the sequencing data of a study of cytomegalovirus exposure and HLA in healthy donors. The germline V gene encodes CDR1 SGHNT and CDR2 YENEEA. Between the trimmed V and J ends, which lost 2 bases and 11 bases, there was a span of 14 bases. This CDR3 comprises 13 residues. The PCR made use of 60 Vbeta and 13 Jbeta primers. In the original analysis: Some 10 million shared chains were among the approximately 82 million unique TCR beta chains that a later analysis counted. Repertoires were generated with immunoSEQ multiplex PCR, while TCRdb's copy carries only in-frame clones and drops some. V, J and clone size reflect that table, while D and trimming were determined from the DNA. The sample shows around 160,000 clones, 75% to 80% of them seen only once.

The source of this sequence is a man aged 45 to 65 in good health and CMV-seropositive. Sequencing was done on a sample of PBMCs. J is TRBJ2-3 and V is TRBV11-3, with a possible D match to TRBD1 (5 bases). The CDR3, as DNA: TGTGCCAGCAGCTTAATGACCCAGGGTATGCAGTATTTT. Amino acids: CASSLMTQGMQYF.